Following are 22 T cell receptor beta chains from one sample sequenced in a study of T cell responses to AZD1222 COVID-19 vaccine. The table came from immunoSEQ multiplex PCR; TCRdb's copy has only in-frame clones and leaves some out. The repertoire consists of approximately 120,000 clones, with roughly 87% occurring once and the leading ten covering over 10%. The material was peripheral blood, obtained on day 0 of MenACWY control vaccination. These receptors came from an adult in good health.

The chain joins TRBV29-1 to TRBJ2-1; D call uncertain. Germline CDR1 reads SQVTM; CDR2 reads ANQGSEA. The CDR3 contains 11 residues. The V and J ends lost 6 bases and 3 bases respectively, with 6 bases between them. CDR3 amino acids: CSVRHYNEQFF. The DNA for the CDR3 is TGCAGCGTCCGTCACTACAATGAGCAGTTCTTC.

The J gene is TRBJ2-1, the V gene TRBV19, with TRBD2 identical over 9 bases. Germline values: CDR1 LNHDA, CDR2 SQIVND (reference sequence). V lost 5 bases to trimming and J lost 3 bases; unmatched junction nucleotides: 5. This CDR3 has 15 residues. The CDR3 nucleotides read TGTGCCAGTAGTTCGGCTAGCGGGGTCTACAATGAGCAGTTCTTC. This codes for CASSSASGVYNEQFF.

This clone turned up a few times. V is TRBV4-3 and J is TRBJ1-2; 10 nucleotides align to TRBD1. CDR1 and CDR2 from the germline V gene are LGHNA and YSLEER. The junction had 6 bases not matched to a gene; V was cut back by 2 bases and J by 0 bases. CDR3 length equals 17 residues. The DNA for the CDR3 is TGCGCCAGCAGCCAAACCTCCGGGACAGGGGCTAACTATGGCTACACCTTC. As protein: CASSQTSGTGANYGYTF.

The CDR3 region has the DNA TGTGCCAGCAGCCCAATGGGGACGGACAACGCCTACGAGCAGTACTTC. Residues: CASSPMGTDNAYEQYF. J is TRBJ2-7 and V is TRBV14; the D call may be TRBD1 or TRBD2 (5 bases each). Trimming removed 4 bases at V and 2 bases at J, with 18 bases between. Germline CDR1 and CDR2: SGHDN and FVKESK. CDR3 length: 16 residues.

V gene TRBV3-1 (or the pseudogene TRBV3-2) combines with J gene TRBJ1-4; 7 bases agree with TRBD1. Germline CDR1 reads LGHDT; CDR2 reads YNNKEL (reference sequence). This CDR3 comprises 14 residues. V lost 3 bases to trimming and J lost 8 bases; unmatched junction nucleotides: 6. The CDR3 DNA reads as TGTGCCAGCAGCCATCGACAGGGAGGCGAAAAACTGTTTTTT. Its translation is CASSHRQGGEKLFF.

The V call is TRBV12-3 or TRBV12-4, the J call TRBJ2-5; unclear D gene. With 1 base removed from V and 5 bases from J, the gap between germline ends came to 5 bases. The CDR3 has 12 residues. CDR3: CASSLGSETQYF. CDR3 DNA sequence: TGTGCCAGCAGTTTAGGGTCGGAGACCCAGTACTTC.

The chain links TRBV14 to TRBJ2-7; 13 bases are shared with TRBD2. CDR3 size: 16 residues. V gave up 3 bases and J gave up 4 bases; unmatched junction bases: 6. Looked up from germline, CDR1 is SGHDN and CDR2 is FVKESK. As DNA, the CDR3 is TGTGCCAGCAGCCAGAGGGGACTAGCGGGAATATACGAGCAGTACTTC. Translation gives CASSQRGLAGIYEQYF.

The rearrangement links TRBV6-5 to TRBJ2-5; D is perhaps TRBD2 (5 bases). Per the germline V gene, CDR1 is MNHEY and CDR2 is SVGAGI. Trimming left V 2 bases short and J 5 bases short, with 15 bases between. The CDR3 covers 15 residues. The CDR3 sequence: CASSYGRMGAETQYF. The CDR3 DNA is TGTGCCAGCAGTTACGGCAGAATGGGAGCCGAGACCCAGTACTTC.

The V call is TRBV5-1, the J call TRBJ1-3; 9 positions match TRBD1. The ends lost 2 bases at V and 3 bases at J; junction bases unmatched: 6. Germline V gene lookup returns CDR1 SGHRS and CDR2 YFSETQ. This CDR3 contains 16 residues. CDR3 in amino acids: CASSFNPGQGGNTIYF. DNA of the CDR3: TGCGCCAGCAGCTTTAATCCGGGACAGGGTGGAAACACCATATATTTT.

This chain links TRBV7-2 with TRBJ1-1; D remains unclear. Germline V gene sequence: CDR1 SGHTA, CDR2 FQGNSA. The CDR3 is 15 residues long. Trimming removed 0 bases from V and 0 bases from J, with 8 bases in between. In nucleotides, the CDR3 is TGTGCCAGCAGCTTAGCGGACGGATTGAACACTGAAGCTTTCTTT. Its translation is CASSLADGLNTEAFF.

The chain links TRBV5-4 to TRBJ1-6, with TRBD1 identical over 8 bases. Looked up from germline, CDR1 is SGHNT and CDR2 is YYREEE (reference sequence). The CDR3 consists of 18 residues. The junction had 12 bases not matched to a gene; V was cut back by 0 bases and J by 7 bases. The CDR3: CASSLVPGQGSTNSPLHF. The CDR3 coding sequence is TGTGCCAGCAGCTTGGTGCCCGGACAGGGAAGCACCAATTCACCCCTCCACTTT.

This chain links TRBV5-3 with TRBJ1-2; D gene unclear. TRBV5-3 is designated an ORF whose function remains uncertain. V was trimmed by 1 base and J by 4 bases, leaving 20 bases between them. This CDR3 is built from 17 residues. CDR3 loop: CARSLYKSSRGLYGYTF. The DNA for the CDR3 is TGTGCCAGAAGCTTGTATAAGTCCTCCCGCGGGCTCTATGGCTACACCTTC.

Ten or more counts support this clone. The chain uses TRBV7-3 and TRBJ1-2, with D maybe TRBD1 (6 bases). Germline CDR1 reads SGHTA; CDR2 reads FQGTGA. Between the trimmed V and J ends, which lost 5 bases and 6 bases, there was a span of 13 bases. The CDR3 is 13 residues long. CDR3 sequence: CASSMGARNGYTF. CDR3 nucleotide sequence: TGTGCCAGCAGCATGGGGGCCAGGAATGGCTACACCTTC.

V and J are TRBV11-3 and TRBJ1-1; D is unclear. Germline V CDR1 and CDR2: SGHNT, YENEEA. Trimming took off 5 bases at V and 1 base at J, with 8 bases between the two ends. This CDR3 comprises 13 residues. CDR3 nucleotides: TGTGCCAGCAGCCCTAACACGAACACTGAAGCTTTCTTT. Translating it yields CASSPNTNTEAFF.

The J gene is TRBJ2-7, the V gene TRBV6-5, with D perhaps matching TRBD2 (6 bases). CDR1 and CDR2 from the germline V gene are MNHEY and SVGAGI. Deletions cut 0 bases from V and 8 bases from J, with 11 bases between. CDR3 size: 13 residues. The CDR3 reads CASSYSDGGQQYF. The CDR3 region has the DNA TGTGCCAGCAGTTACTCGGACGGAGGGCAGCAGTACTTC.

This clone was detected only a few times. This chain links TRBV7-2 with TRBJ1-1; D is uncertain. V was pared by 5 bases and J by 0 bases, with 16 bases between. Per the germline V gene, CDR1 is SGHTA and CDR2 is FQGNSA. The CDR3 consists of 16 residues. The CDR3 sequence: CASSQWAGRLNTEAFF. The CDR3 DNA follows: TGTGCCAGCAGCCAGTGGGCGGGGAGACTGAACACTGAAGCTTTCTTT.

The chain couples TRBV11-2 to TRBJ1-5; D not resolved. The germline V gene has CDR1 SGHAT and CDR2 FQNNGV. The CDR3 sequence is 15 residues long. Between the trimmed V and J ends, which lost 0 bases and 0 bases, there was a span of 6 bases. Here the CDR3 DNA reads TGTGCCAGCAGCTTAGACAGTACTAGCAATCAGCCCCAGCATTTT. Its translation: CASSLDSTSNQPQHF.

V usage is TRBV11-2 and J usage is TRBJ2-4; D possibly corresponds to TRBD1 (6 bases). CDR1 and CDR2 (germline): SGHAT, FQNNGV. There are 17 residues in the CDR3. V lost 0 bases and J lost 0, with 12 bases in between. The CDR3 sequence is CASSLDRQALAKNIQYF. The DNA for the CDR3 is TGTGCCAGCAGCTTAGATCGACAGGCCCTAGCCAAAAACATTCAGTACTTC.

This clone occurred once. The chain's CDR3 is CATSPGTSGTFVGELFF. The CDR3 region has the DNA TGTGCCACCTCCCCCGGGACTAGCGGGACGTTCGTCGGGGAGCTGTTTTTT. The rearrangement uses TRBV24-1 and TRBJ2-2; TRBD2 agrees at 13 bases. The CDR3 is 17 amino acids. CDR1 is KGHDR and CDR2 is SFDVKD in the germline V gene. V lost 9 bases, J lost 7 bases, and 13 bases stayed unmatched.

The chain recombines TRBV5-6 with TRBJ1-6; 8 bases map to TRBD1. The CDR3 has 14 residues. V gave up 1 base and J gave up 11 bases; unmatched junction bases: 5. CDR1 is SGHDT, CDR2 YYEEEE, per germline. The CDR3 is CASSLRQGIPPLHF. The CDR3 nucleotides read TGTGCCAGCAGCTTGAGACAGGGGATTCCACCCCTCCACTTT. The whole variable domain, filled in from reference TRBV5-6 and TRBJ1-6, reads DAGVTQSPTHLIKTRGQQVTLRCSPKSGHDTVSWYQQALGQGPQFIFQYYEEEERQRGNFPDRFSGHQFPNYSSELNVNALLLGDSALYLCASSLRQGIPPLHFGNGTRLTVT.

This sequence joins TRBV3-1 (or the pseudogene TRBV3-2) and TRBJ1-1, with D uncertain. V gave up 1 base and J gave up 0 bases, with 15 bases separating them. The CDR3 totals 17 residues. Germline V CDR1 and CDR2: LGHDT, YNNKEL (reference sequence). The CDR3 loop is CASSQGIQIPMNTEAFF. The CDR3 DNA is TGTGCCAGCAGCCAAGGTATACAGATACCCATGAACACTGAAGCTTTCTTT.

V gene TRBV27 combines with J gene TRBJ1-1, with a weak D call TRBD1 (6 bases). V was trimmed by 3 bases and J by 8 bases, leaving 13 bases between them. The CDR3 is made up of 13 amino acids. Germline CDR1 is MNHEY and CDR2 is SMNVEV (reference sequence). The CDR3 loop is CASSFTLGTEAFF. In DNA, the CDR3 is TGTGCCAGCAGTTTTACTCTCGGGACAGAAGCTTTCTTT.